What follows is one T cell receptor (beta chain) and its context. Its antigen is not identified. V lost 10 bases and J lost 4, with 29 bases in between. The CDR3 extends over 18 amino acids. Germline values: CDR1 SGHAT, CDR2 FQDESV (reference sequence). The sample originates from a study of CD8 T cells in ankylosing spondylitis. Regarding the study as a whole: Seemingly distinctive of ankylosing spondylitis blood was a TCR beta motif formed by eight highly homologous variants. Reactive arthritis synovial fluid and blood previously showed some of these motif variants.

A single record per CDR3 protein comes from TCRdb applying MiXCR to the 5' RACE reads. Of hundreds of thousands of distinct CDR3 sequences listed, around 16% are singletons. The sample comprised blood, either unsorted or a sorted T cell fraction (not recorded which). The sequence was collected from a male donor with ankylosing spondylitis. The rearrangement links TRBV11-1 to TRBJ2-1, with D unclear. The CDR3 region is CATSSASLIQSKYNEQFF. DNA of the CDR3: TGTGCCACCTCGTCTGCTTCGTTAATCCAATCCAAATACAATGAGCAGTTCTTC.